The T cell receptor beta chain described here comes from a study of blood T cell repertoires in COVID-19. Study at large: Whether acute or convalescent, the COVID-19 samples came from the United States, Italy and Spain.

The CDR3 extends over 13 amino acids. J gave up 6 bases and V 8 bases, and 4 bases lay outside the gene matches. From germline, CDR1 is SNHLY and CDR2 FYNNEI. Only in-frame clones appear in the TCRdb table, and some are missing; sequencing was by immunoSEQ multiplex PCR. This sample has about 160,000 clones, with approximately 91% found just once. This clonotype originated in a man in his late teens or twenties with acute or convalescent COVID-19. The rearrangement joins TRBV2 to TRBJ1-6; 7 bases line up with TRBD1. The sequencing sample was made of peripheral blood. The CDR3 DNA sequence: TGTGCCAGCGCCGGGACAGTTAATTCACCCCTCCACTTT. Its translation is CASAGTVNSPLHF.